This T cell receptor beta chain is drawn from a study of T-cell reconstitution after alpha-beta-depleted transplantation in children. This CDR3 is 15 amino acids long. CDR1 and CDR2 from the germline V gene are SGDLS and YYNGEE. V gave up 4 bases and J gave up 2 bases, with 15 bases separating them. This clonotype has a handful of counts. The TCRbeta library incorporated unique molecular identifiers. TCRdb analysed the PCR reads with MiXCR anew, one entry per CDR3 protein. The sample carries approximately 1,000,000 distinct CDR3 sequences, roughly 29% recorded once. The J gene is TRBJ1-1, the V gene TRBV9, with D uncertain. The source was PBMCs, mostly from graft donor cells, collected 360 days after TCRalphabeta/CD19-depleted stem cell transplant. The receptor's source is a boy in the first two years of life who had a stem cell transplant for SCID, so the T cells may come from the graft donor. The DNA of the CDR3 is TGTGCCAGCAGCCCTGCTCCGGCTGGAAACACTGAAGCTTTCTTT. It yields the protein CASSPAPAGNTEAFF.